This T cell receptor beta chain appears in the sequencing data of a study of T-cell memory formation after mild COVID-19. Background on the study: Largely, the TCR clusters proved donor specific.

Germline assignment: CDR1 MNHEY and CDR2 SMNVEV (reference sequence). This CDR3 comprises 17 residues. Losses at the gene ends were 6 bases for V and 3 bases for J; bases not matched to a gene: 16. Notes on this clonotype: What it binds is not known.

Study-wide results and limits: Contracting clones localized mainly to CM and EM when CD4+ and mainly to EMRA when CD8+. There was a balanced CD4/CD8 profile in clones contracting day 15 to 85, and later expanders leaned CD4+.

From 5'RACE with constant-segment primers came TCR alpha and TCR beta cDNA libraries that carried sample barcodes and UMIs. Each CDR3 protein is one row after TCRdb ran MiXCR on the 5' RACE reads. The data contain about 360,000 distinct CDR3 sequences, around 15% of them singletons. This chain joins TRBV27 and TRBJ1-2; 7 bases map to TRBD1. The sequenced sample consisted of PBMCs or a T cell subset sorted from them (not recorded which). This clonotype was sampled from a man younger than 35 who had mild COVID-19 (a few samples of this study predate the infection). Cell type and time point are not known. CDR3 sequence: CASSSSTGTAFDYGYTF. CDR3 bases: TGTGCCAGCAGCTCCTCTACCGGGACAGCCTTTGACTATGGCTACACCTTC.